A single sample gave rise to the 27 T cell receptor beta chains below, sequenced in a study of tumor-infiltrating lymphocytes in primary liver carcinoma. TCR beta cDNA was made from roughly 450 ng total RNA with a constant-region primer. Amplification in three nested multiplex PCR rounds with slightly modified ARM-PCR gave rise to TCR beta libraries. The first two PCR rounds, nine to ten cycles each, used TRBV1-TRBV30 forward primers and a C-beta reverse primer. TCRdb recomputed calls from the multiplex PCR reads with MiXCR, one row per CDR3 protein. The profile shows roughly 36,000 distinct CDR3 sequences, around 75% of them singletons. Starting material for RNA and DNA co-extraction consisted of about 17-30 mg of unsorted bulk tissue. Sequenced sample: tumor-adjacent normal liver tissue. Receptors originate from a man in his forties with primary liver carcinoma and hepatitis B virus infection.

The V and J genes are TRBV7-2 and TRBJ2-1; possible D gene TRBD2, 6 bases. V lost 1 base to trimming and J lost 7 bases, with 17 bases between them. Germline CDR1 reads SGHTA; CDR2 reads FQGNSA. This CDR3 region has 16 residues. The CDR3 DNA reads TGTGCCAGCAGCTTAGGGTACAGACTAGGTGCAAATGAGCAGTTCTTC. Protein: CASSLGYRLGANEQFF.

With respect to this clonotype: Germline is not matched at one junction end, which may reflect a read error. V usage is TRBV5-6 and J usage is TRBJ1-1; D is ambiguous. Germline V gene lookup returns CDR1 SGHDT and CDR2 YYEEEE. The CDR3 has 12 amino acids. The CDR3 protein is CTRSFHNTEAFF. Here the CDR3 DNA reads TGTACCAGAAGCTTTCACAACACTGAAGCTTTCTTT.

The J gene is TRBJ1-1, the V gene TRBV6-5, with 8 bases lining up with TRBD1. The CDR3 covers 13 residues. V shed 9 bases and J 8 bases; nucleotides not matched to a gene: 11. CDR1 is MNHEY, CDR2 SVGAGI, per germline. CDR3 in DNA: TGTGCCAGTGGTTACTCCCGGGACAGGGAAGCTTTCTTT. Its translation: CASGYSRDREAFF.

A word on this clonotype: The junction shows a germline mismatch at one end, possibly a read error. The chain couples TRBV6-2 or TRBV6-3 to TRBJ2-1, with 12 bases aligning to TRBD2. The CDR3 extends over 15 amino acids. The V gene's germline CDR1 is MNHEY and CDR2 SVGEGT. CDR3 coding DNA: TGTGCCAGCAGGCTACTAGCGGGAGGTTACAATGGGCAGTTCTTC. It yields the protein CASRLLAGGYNGQFF.

Comments on this clonotype: One end of the junction is discordant with germline, which a read error may explain. The rearrangement uses TRBV4-2 and TRBJ2-2; a weak D match, TRBD2 (5 bases). This CDR3 is 14 amino acids long. Looked up from germline, CDR1 is LGHNA and CDR2 is YNFKEQ. This chain's CDR3 is CASSPERSTGELLF. Here the CDR3 DNA reads TGTGCCAGCAGTCCGGAACGTTCCACCGGGGAGCTGCTTTTC.

The chain has TRBV5-5 and TRBJ1-2, with D uncertain. V was clipped by 0 bases and J by 9 bases, with 9 bases between them. The CDR3 length is 12 residues. Germline lookup yields CDR1 SGHKS and CDR2 YYEKEE (reference sequence). CDR3 protein: CASSLDIWSYTF. CDR3 DNA sequence: TGTGCCAGCAGCTTGGACATCTGGAGCTACACCTTC.

This clonotype was detected a few times. At one of its ends the junction is not consistent with the germline gene, which may arise from a read error. The chain recombines TRBV29-1 with TRBJ2-2; possible D gene TRBD1, 6 bases. This CDR3 spans 12 amino acids. From germline, CDR1 is SQVTM and CDR2 ANQGSEA. Here the CDR3 DNA reads TGCAGCGTCCGAGCCGGGGCAGGGGAGATGTTTTTT. Translated: CSVRAGAGEMFF.

Details on this clonotype: This CDR3 is missing its conserved last phenylalanine or tryptophan, likely due to a read error. This chain links TRBV6-6 with TRBJ1-5, with D hard to call. CDR1 MNHNY and CDR2 SVGAGI come from the germline V gene (reference sequence). The V end lost 5 bases, the J end lost 1 base, and 12 bases lay between the germline ends. CDR3 size: 15 residues. CDR3 in DNA: TGTGCCAGCAGTCGTAGCTGGAGGAGCAATCAGCCCCAGCATTCT. Protein product: CASSRSWRSNQPQHS.

This chain uses TRBV15 with TRBJ2-3, with D possibly being TRBD2 (5 bases). CDR1 and CDR2 from the germline V gene are LNHNV and YYDKDF (reference sequence). The CDR3 consists of 15 residues. With 0 bases removed from V and 3 bases from J, the gap between germline ends came to 10 bases. The CDR3 is CATSRDSSGTDTQYF. The CDR3 DNA reads TGTGCCACCAGCAGAGATAGTTCGGGGACAGATACGCAGTATTTT.

Note on this clonotype: An end of the junction does not agree with germline; a read error may underlie this. The chain carries TRBV12-3 or TRBV12-4 and TRBJ2-3; D is unresolved. The CDR3 totals 15 residues. DNA of the CDR3: TGTGCCAGCTCTAGTGGCGGCGGAAGCACAGATACGCAATATTTT. Protein product: CASSSGGGSTDTQYF.

The rearrangement links TRBV28 to TRBJ1-1; D is perhaps TRBD1 (5 bases). Germline V lookup: CDR1 MDHEN, CDR2 SYDVKM. The CDR3 is 20 residues long. Trimming removed 1 base from V and 4 bases from J, with 28 bases in between. CDR3 in amino acids: CASSLFDSSRGAGFGTEAFF. Here the CDR3 DNA reads TGTGCCAGCAGTTTATTCGACTCTTCCCGGGGCGCGGGGTTTGGCACTGAAGCTTTCTTT.

CDR3 bases: TGCGCCAGCAGCCGGACAGGGGGAGAACAAGAGACCCAGTACTTC. Protein product: CASSRTGGEQETQYF. This rearrangement joins TRBV5-1 to TRBJ2-5; 10 nucleotides agree with TRBD1. CDR1 is SGHRS, CDR2 YFSETQ, per germline. The J segment lost 2 bases and the V segment lost 4 bases, leaving 5 bases of the junction unmatched. There are 15 residues in the CDR3. Looking up the rest from reference TRBV5-1 and TRBJ2-5 gives the full variable domain: KAGVTQTPRYLIKTRGQQVTLSCSPISGHRSVSWYQQTPGQGLQFLFEYFSETQRNKGNFPGRFSGRQFSNSRSEMNVSTLELGDSALYLCASSRTGGEQETQYFGPGTRLLVL.

The chain uses TRBV11-3 and TRBJ2-1, with 9 bases matching TRBD2. V lost 8 bases and J lost 6; bases outside the gene matches: 14. Germline V gene data show CDR1 as SGHNT and CDR2 as YENEEA. CDR3 length: 16 residues. CDR3 bases: TGTGCCAGCGGCCTCGATAGCGGGAGCGGACCCAATGAGCAGTTCTTC. It translates to CASGLDSGSGPNEQFF.

As for this clonotype: This could be a read error, since a much larger clone is one nucleotide away. This chain links TRBV5-1 with TRBJ2-3; D is unresolved. This CDR3 region has 13 residues. CDR1 and CDR2 from the germline V gene are SGHRS and YFSETQ. CDR3 loop: CASSLSQADTRYF. The DNA of the CDR3 is TGCGCCAGCAGCTTGTCTCAAGCAGATACGCGGTATTTT.

As regards this clonotype: Relative to the germline gene, one junction end is altered; a read error may explain this. The chain combines TRBV6-1 with TRBJ2-5, with D possibly being TRBD1 (6 bases). The germline gives CDR1 MNHNS, CDR2 SASEGT. The CDR3 is 15 residues long. The CDR3 loop reads CTSSDQEGDQEAQYF. Here the CDR3 DNA reads TGTACCAGCAGTGATCAAGAGGGGGACCAAGAGGCCCAGTACTTC.

Turning to this clonotype: At one end, the junction sequence differs from germline, possibly due to a read error. V is TRBV5-5 and J is TRBJ2-2; 7 bases are shared with TRBD2. Germline V gives CDR1 SGHKS, CDR2 YYEKEE (reference sequence). The length of the CDR3 is 15 residues. The CDR3 spells CASSLAAGASGELLF. CDR3 nucleotides: TGTGCCAGCAGCTTGGCGGCGGGAGCGAGCGGGGAGCTATTATTT.

As concerns this clonotype: Since no conserved phenylalanine or tryptophan closes the CDR3, a read error is the likely cause. V usage is TRBV29-1 and J usage is TRBJ2-5; 9 nucleotides line up with TRBD1. CDR3 length: 15 residues. Germline CDR1 and CDR2: SQVTM and ANQGSEA. CDR3 residues: CSFEADRGRAETQYY. As DNA, the CDR3 is TGCAGCTTTGAAGCGGACAGGGGCCGAGCAGAGACCCAGTACTAC.

This chain links TRBV29-1 with TRBJ2-7, with 7 bases matching TRBD1. The V gene's germline CDR1 is SQVTM and CDR2 ANQGSEA. This CDR3 spans 15 amino acids. In DNA form, the CDR3 reads TGCATCGCTGAAGTTGGGGACAGTTTTAACTACGAGCAGTACTTC. Translating gives CIAEVGDSFNYEQYF.

This chain links TRBV20-1 with TRBJ2-2, with 8 bases matching TRBD1. J gave up 4 bases and V 0 bases, and 10 bases lay outside the gene matches. The CDR3 sequence is 17 residues long. Per the germline V gene, CDR1 is DFQATT and CDR2 is SNEGSKA (reference sequence). In DNA form, the CDR3 reads TGCAGTGCTAGAGATTCAGCAGGGGGCTTCGGCACCGGGGAGCTGTTTTTT. Protein: CSARDSAGGFGTGELFF.

Concerning this clonotype: Its ends do not fully match the called genes, so a read error is possible. The chain links TRBV10-3 to TRBJ2-1; TRBD2 might be the D (5 bases). This CDR3 has 15 amino acids. CDR1 is ENHRY, CDR2 SYGVKD, per germline. The CDR3 nucleotides are TGTGCCATCAGTGTTGGGGAAACCATCCAATGGGAGCACTTCTTC. Its protein product is CAISVGETIQWEHFF.

This clonotype was found a few times. The junction and the germline gene differ at one end; a read error may be behind it. V gene TRBV7-9 combines with J gene TRBJ1-2; D unresolved. Looked up from germline, CDR1 is SEHNR and CDR2 is FQNEAQ (reference sequence). This CDR3 contains 14 residues. The CDR3 bases are TGTGCCAGCAGATGGGAGATGGGGTTTCATGGTTACACCTTC. It yields the protein CASRWEMGFHGYTF.

Concerning this clonotype itself: The junction departs from germline at one end; a sequencing error may be responsible. The V call is TRBV7-9, the J call TRBJ1-5; unclear D gene. The CDR3 is 15 amino acids. Germline CDR1 is SEHNR and CDR2 is FQNEAQ (reference sequence). CDR3 protein: CASSSSGVSNKPQHF. For the CDR3, the DNA is TGTGCCAGCAGCTCCTCAGGAGTTAGCAATAAGCCCCAGCATTTT.

This clonotype occurred once. At one boundary the junction diverges from the germline segment, which might be a read error. V is TRBV10-2 and J is TRBJ1-1; D ambiguous. CDR3 length: 13 residues. The germline V gene has CDR1 WSHSY and CDR2 SAAADI. The CDR3 region is CASSEVENAEAFF. The CDR3 region has the DNA TGCGCTAGCAGTGAAGTAGAAAACGCTGAAGCTTTCTTC.

The table lists this clonotype with many counts. Germline and junction disagree at one end, which may indicate a read error. The rearrangement joins TRBV11-2 to TRBJ1-1; tentatively, D is TRBD1 (6 bases). CDR1 and CDR2 from the germline V gene are SGHAT and FQNNGV. The CDR3 covers 13 residues. In nucleotides, the CDR3 is TGTGCCGGCAGCTTACATACAGGGTATAATGCTTTCTTC. Translation gives CAGSLHTGYNAFF.

Of note for this clonotype: This clone may be a read error of a much larger clone one base away. The chain employs TRBV19 and TRBJ1-5; D gene unclear. This CDR3 is built from 15 residues. Trimming stripped 4 bases from V and 7 bases from J, with 17 bases between. Germline CDR1 is LNHDA and CDR2 is SQIVND (reference sequence). DNA of the CDR3: TGTGCCAGTAGTAGGACCCTAATTAGAGCGCAGCCCCAGCATTTT. Translation: CASSRTLIRAQPQHF.

Concerning this clonotype itself: One end of the junction does not line up with germline, which may come from a read error. The chain couples TRBV5-1 to TRBJ2-3, with D possibly being TRBD2 (6 bases). The germline V gene has CDR1 SGHRS and CDR2 YFSETQ. The CDR3 is 16 residues long. CDR3 DNA sequence: TGCGCCAGCAGCTTGAACGGCCACACTAGCACAGATACGCACTATTTT. Protein: CASSLNGHTSTDTHYF. The whole variable domain, filled in from reference TRBV5-1 and TRBJ2-3, reads KAGVTQTPRYLIKTRGQQVTLSCSPISGHRSVSWYQQTPGQGLQFLFEYFSETQRNKGNFPGRFSGRQFSNSRSEMNVSTLELGDSALYLCASSLNGHTSTDTHYFGPGTRLTVL.

Points on this clonotype: The junction does not match germline at one end; this may be a read error. The rearrangement uses TRBV5-1 and TRBJ2-1; 11 bases match TRBD2. Germline CDR1 is SGHRS and CDR2 is YFSETQ. The CDR3 runs 14 residues. Written as DNA, the CDR3 is TGCGTCAGCAGCTCTAGCGGGGGGTACAATGTGCAGTTCTTC. The encoded protein is CVSSSSGGYNVQFF.